This TCR beta chain comes out of a study of shared clonotypes between healthy human individuals. Study-wide results and caveats: Relative to clonotypes present in all four donors, those not shared had lower generation probabilities.

Germline-derived CDR1 and CDR2 are SEHNR and FQNEAQ (reference sequence). Trimming pared 1 base from V and 5 bases from J, leaving 9 bases between. The CDR3 extends over 13 amino acids. With regard to this clone: No antigen is known for it. The same CDR3 can be traced to other DNA sequences in this sample.

It was CD45RO-negative cells, positively selected for CCR7, that made up naive CD8 cells, with terminally differentiated effector memory CD45RA+ cells excluded. All donors qualified as healthy HIV-negative adults and had experienced no recent acute infections or vaccinations. Every one of the donors was a Caucasian adult that lived in Nashville, Tennessee. Clones were sequenced by immunoSEQ multiplex PCR, and TCRdb holds only the in-frame ones, with some missing. The repertoire holds about 2.1 million clones, with 93% as singletons. Specimen: naive CD8+ T cells from PBMCs. V usage is TRBV7-9 and J usage is TRBJ2-7, with D tentatively TRBD1 or TRBD2 (5 bases each). The receptor's source is a man aged 18 to 30 in good health. Some clones in this sample may be carry-over from other donors' samples. The CDR3: CASSLGVGDEQYF. The CDR3 bases are TGTGCCAGCAGCTTAGGGGTGGGGGACGAGCAGTACTTC.